Each of the 17 T cell receptor beta chains below was sequenced from the same sample in a study of response to subunit inactivated influenza vaccine. Via MiXCR, TCRdb re-called the RT-PCR reads, giving one row per CDR3 protein. The sample lists hundreds of thousands of distinct CDR3 sequences, around 8% occurring once. The specimen was PBMCs from blood, collected around 25 months after vaccination. These receptors all stem from a man aged 50 to 69 who received an inactivated influenza vaccine.

This clonotype was picked up a small number of times. The rearrangement joins TRBV5-1 to TRBJ2-3; TRBD2 is a possible D gene (6 bases). The CDR3 loop spans 15 amino acids. Trimming cost V 0 bases and J 2 bases, with 10 bases left between them. Looked up from germline, CDR1 is SGHRS and CDR2 is YFSETQ. The CDR3 DNA is TGCGCCAGCAGCTTGGACGGGGGTAACACAGATACGCAGTATTTT. This encodes CASSLDGGNTDTQYF.

This clonotype turned up a few times. The CDR3 reads CASSQTGTGSGELFF. The CDR3 region has the DNA TGTGCCAGCAGCCAAACCGGGACAGGGTCCGGGGAGCTGTTTTTT. The V gene is TRBV3-1, the J gene TRBJ2-2, with TRBD1 identical over 9 bases. This CDR3 comprises 15 residues. The J segment lost 6 bases and the V segment lost 2 bases, leaving 4 bases of the junction unmatched. Germline V gene sequence: CDR1 LGHDT, CDR2 YNNKEL (reference sequence).

V usage is TRBV7-9 and J usage is TRBJ1-3, with 11 bases identical to TRBD1. CDR3 length: 16 residues. Germline V gives CDR1 SEHNR, CDR2 FQNEAQ (reference sequence). With 5 bases clipped from V and 2 bases from J, the junction kept 5 bases outside the gene matches. The DNA for the CDR3 is TGTGCCAGCAGCGCGTCGGGACAGGGGGCTGGAAACACCATATATTTT. It encodes CASSASGQGAGNTIYF.

J is TRBJ1-2 and V is TRBV12-3 or TRBV12-4; 8 bases line up with TRBD1. The junction had 4 bases not matched to a gene; V was cut back by 5 bases and J by 5 bases. There are 13 residues in the CDR3. The CDR3 protein is CASSGQGEYGYTF. The CDR3 DNA reads TGTGCCAGCAGTGGACAGGGTGAATATGGCTACACCTTC.

This clonotype showed up many times. The chain is built from TRBV18 and TRBJ2-5; maybe TRBD1 (6 bases). Looked up from germline, CDR1 is KGHSH and CDR2 is LQKENI. The CDR3 extends over 13 amino acids. The V and J ends lost 2 bases and 3 bases respectively, with 7 bases between them. The CDR3 spells CASSPSGEETQYF. The CDR3 coding sequence is TGTGCCAGCTCACCATCAGGGGAAGAGACCCAGTACTTC.

This clonotype was counted at least ten times. V gene TRBV11-2 combines with J gene TRBJ1-2; D is undetermined. Trimming took off 2 bases at V and 0 bases at J, with 4 bases between the two ends. CDR1 is SGHAT, CDR2 FQNNGV, per germline. CDR3 size: 13 residues. Here the CDR3 DNA reads TGTGCCAGCAGCTTAACGACTAACTATGGCTACACCTTC. Translation gives CASSLTTNYGYTF.

V is TRBV7-9 and J is TRBJ1-2, with D tentatively TRBD1 (5 bases). Germline V gene data show CDR1 as SEHNR and CDR2 as FQNEAQ (reference sequence). V was trimmed by 1 base and J by 6 bases, leaving 12 bases between them. The length of the CDR3 is 14 residues. The DNA of the CDR3 is TGTGCCAGCAGCTTAGAAGCAGGGTACGATGGCTACACCTTC. It translates to CASSLEAGYDGYTF. The complete variable domain, with remaining parts taken from reference TRBV7-9 and TRBJ1-2, reads DTGVSQNPRHKITKRGQNVTFRCDPISEHNRLYWYRQTLGQGPEFLTYFQNEAQLEKSRLLSDRFSAERPKGSFSTLEIQRTEQGDSAMYLCASSLEAGYDGYTFGSGTRLTVV.

This clonotype was observed a handful of times. The chain combines TRBV5-1 with TRBJ2-5; 7 bases agree with TRBD1. Looked up from germline, CDR1 is SGHRS and CDR2 is YFSETQ. The CDR3 is made up of 16 amino acids. V dropped 0 bases and J dropped 5; count of bases not matched to a gene: 10. This CDR3 reads CASSLALGGPSETQYF. CDR3 bases: TGCGCCAGCAGCTTGGCCTTAGGGGGCCCGTCCGAGACCCAGTACTTC.

This clonotype was observed a handful of times. CDR3 coding DNA: TGCAGTGCTAGGGGCAGCTCCTACGAGCAGTACTTC. Translating gives CSARGSSYEQYF. The V and J genes are TRBV20-1 and TRBJ2-7; D not certain. V gave up 3 bases and J gave up 0 bases, with 6 bases separating them. The CDR3 totals 12 residues. Germline V gene lookup returns CDR1 DFQATT and CDR2 SNEGSKA (reference sequence).

This clonotype appeared a few times. The rearrangement joins TRBV29-1 to TRBJ2-7; D perhaps matches TRBD2 (5 bases). CDR3 length equals 11 residues. The V gene lost 4 bases and the J gene lost 4 bases, with 8 bases spanning the gap. Germline V CDR1 and CDR2: SQVTM, ANQGSEA. CDR3 sequence: CSVVGGYEQYF. Written as DNA, the CDR3 is TGCAGCGTTGTTGGAGGTTACGAGCAGTACTTC.

The sample holds a few counts of this clonotype. This chain links TRBV27 with TRBJ1-4, with 7 nucleotides matching TRBD1. V lost 4 bases to trimming and J lost 5 bases; unmatched junction nucleotides: 7. The CDR3 covers 15 residues. The germline V gene has CDR1 MNHEY and CDR2 SMNVEV (reference sequence). The DNA for the CDR3 is TGTGCCAGCAGTTGGGGACAGCACACCAATGAAAAACTGTTTTTT. Translating gives CASSWGQHTNEKLFF.

Many counts were recorded for this clonotype. J is TRBJ1-6 and V is TRBV20-1, with D hard to call. CDR1 and CDR2 (germline): DFQATT, SNEGSKA (reference sequence). This CDR3 has 11 residues. Trimming stripped 0 bases from V and 7 bases from J, with 1 base between. The CDR3 loop is CSARENSPLHF. The CDR3 DNA sequence: TGCAGTGCTAGAGAGAATTCACCCCTCCACTTT.

This clonotype came up a few times. The chain carries TRBV4-2 and TRBJ2-4; perhaps TRBD2 as D (6 bases). Germline CDR1 and CDR2: LGHNA and YNFKEQ. Trimming cost V 0 bases and J 1 base, with 13 bases left between them. The CDR3 spans 17 residues. CDR3 residues: CASSQDGGTVAKNIQYF. The CDR3 region has the DNA TGTGCCAGCAGCCAAGATGGGGGGACCGTCGCCAAAAACATTCAGTACTTC.

The table lists this clonotype with a few counts. V is TRBV11-2 and J is TRBJ2-1, with 9 bases aligning to TRBD2. CDR1 and CDR2 (germline): SGHAT, FQNNGV. This CDR3 has 16 residues. V shed 5 bases, J shed 4 bases, and the junction held 9 bases outside the gene matches. CDR3 bases: TGTGCCAGCAGCCCAAGACTAGCGGAGACTTACAATGAGCAGTTCTTC. It yields the protein CASSPRLAETYNEQFF. The whole variable domain, remainder taken from reference TRBV11-2 and TRBJ2-1, is EAGVAQSPRYKIIEKRQSVAFWCNPISGHATLYWYQQILGQGPKLLIQFQNNGVVDDSQLPKDRFSAERLKGVDSTLKIQPAKLEDSAVYLCASSPRLAETYNEQFFGPGTRLTVL.

This clonotype was counted between two and nine times. The chain has TRBV27 and TRBJ2-1, with D possibly TRBD1 on 6 matching bases. Germline CDR1 MNHEY, CDR2 SMNVEV (reference sequence). V gave up 5 bases and J gave up 3 bases, with 26 bases separating them. CDR3 length: 19 residues. The CDR3 DNA reads TGTGCCAGCAGTCCCATGGACCCCCTTAGGGGGACCTTCTACAATGAGCAGTTCTTC. Protein: CASSPMDPLRGTFYNEQFF.

The chain combines TRBV6-1 with TRBJ2-5; D is uncertain. Germline V CDR1 and CDR2: MNHNS, SASEGT. Trimming left V 5 bases short and J 5 bases short, with 15 bases between. The CDR3 is made up of 14 amino acids. The CDR3, as DNA: TGTGCCAGCAGTACGTGGTCGGCCTCTGAGACCCAGTACTTC. It translates to CASSTWSASETQYF.

The chain carries TRBV5-1 and TRBJ1-2; D unresolved. There are 15 residues in the CDR3. CDR1 is SGHRS and CDR2 is YFSETQ in the germline V gene. V lost 3 bases to trimming and J lost 8 bases, with 20 bases between them. CDR3 bases: TGCGCCAGCAGCTCAAAGGGTCCGGGGAAGGAGGGCTACACCTTC. Its translation: CASSSKGPGKEGYTF.